The rows below give T cell receptor beta chains drawn from one sample of a study of cytomegalovirus exposure and HLA in healthy donors. Assay used: immunoSEQ multiplex PCR; TCRdb lists only in-frame clones, some missing. The table records about 170,000 clones, roughly 73% of them present only once. The specimen sequenced was PBMCs. These receptor sequences come from a female donor in good health and CMV-seronegative. Both conserved end residues are part of each CDR3. A D gene is named only where the DNA matches it firmly. Size tells how often a clone was seen (once, few, many) or the class of an expanded clone, and some rows leave it out.

D gene: -
clone size: -
J gene: TRBJ1-1
V gene: TRBV2
CDR3 protein: CASSSGLNTEAFF
CDR3 DNA: TGTGCCAGCAGTTCAGGGTTGAACACTGAAGCTTTCTTT

D gene: -
clone size: -
J gene: TRBJ2-7
V gene: TRBV11-2
CDR3 protein: CASSLQTSYEQYF
CDR3 DNA: TGTGCCAGCAGCTTACAAACAAGCTACGAGCAGTACTTC

D gene: -
clone size: few
J gene: TRBJ1-6
V gene: TRBV7-2
CDR3 protein: CASSLLGLGGNSPLHF
CDR3 DNA: TGTGCCAGCAGCTTGCTAGGCCTAGGGGGTAATTCACCCCTCCACTTT

D gene: -
clone size: -
J gene: TRBJ1-1
V gene: TRBV7-9
CDR3 protein: CASSSGYENTEAFF
CDR3 DNA: TGTGCCAGCAGCTCAGGGTACGAGAACACTGAAGCTTTCTTT

D gene: -
clone size: -
J gene: TRBJ1-2
V gene: TRBV11-2
CDR3 protein: CASSTRVNYGYTF
CDR3 DNA: TGTGCCAGCAGCACCAGGGTTAACTATGGCTACACCTTC

D gene: -
clone size: once
J gene: TRBJ2-7
V gene: TRBV5-5
CDR3 protein: CASSLGGIRTYEQYF
CDR3 DNA: TGTGCCAGCAGCTTGGGAGGGATACGTACCTACGAGCAGTACTTC

D gene: TRBD1
clone size: -
J gene: TRBJ1-2
V gene: TRBV7-8
CDR3 protein: CASSLAGTGPSYGYTF
CDR3 DNA: TGTGCCAGCAGCTTAGCCGGGACAGGGCCTAGCTATGGCTACACCTTC

D gene: TRBD1
clone size: -
J gene: TRBJ2-7
V gene: TRBV5-1
CDR3 protein: CASSLTGGEQYF
CDR3 DNA: TGCGCCAGCAGCTTGACAGGGGGGGAGCAGTACTTC

D gene: TRBD1
clone size: -
J gene: TRBJ2-7
V gene: TRBV9
CDR3 protein: CASSSRDRGLGDEQYF
CDR3 DNA: TGTGCCAGCAGCTCTCGCGACAGGGGGCTAGGAGACGAGCAGTACTTC

D gene: TRBD1
clone size: -
J gene: TRBJ2-7
V gene: TRBV5-4
CDR3 protein: CASSFRDRGDYEQYF
CDR3 DNA: TGTGCCAGCAGCTTTCGGGACAGGGGGGACTACGAGCAGTACTTC

D gene: -
clone size: -
J gene: TRBJ2-7
V gene: TRBV6-1
CDR3 protein: CASSVRRDWVSVSYEQYF
CDR3 DNA: TGTGCCAGCAGTGTCCGGAGGGACTGGGTTTCTGTTTCCTACGAGCAGTACTTC

D gene: TRBD1
clone size: -
J gene: TRBJ1-6
V gene: TRBV29-1
CDR3 protein: CSVGTGDNSPLHF
CDR3 DNA: TGCAGCGTTGGGACAGGGGATAATTCACCCCTCCACTTT

D gene: TRBD2
clone size: -
J gene: TRBJ2-7
V gene: TRBV9
CDR3 protein: CASSSGGADSYEQYF
CDR3 DNA: TGTGCCAGCAGTTCGGGGGGGGCGGACTCCTACGAGCAGTACTTC

D gene: TRBD1
clone size: -
J gene: TRBJ1-1
V gene: TRBV7-2
CDR3 protein: CASTRQGLSGTEAFF
CDR3 DNA: TGTGCCAGCACTCGACAGGGATTGTCGGGAACTGAAGCTTTCTTT

D gene: TRBD1
clone size: -
J gene: TRBJ1-6
V gene: TRBV30
CDR3 protein: CAWREQGHSPLHF
CDR3 DNA: TGTGCCTGGAGAGAACAGGGGCATTCACCCCTCCACTTT

D gene: -
clone size: -
J gene: TRBJ1-4
V gene: TRBV28
CDR3 protein: CASSLRGAYEKLFF
CDR3 DNA: TGTGCCAGCAGTTTACGGGGGGCTTATGAAAAACTGTTTTTT

D gene: -
clone size: -
J gene: TRBJ1-6
V gene: TRBV28
CDR3 protein: CASSTGTTLYNSPLHF
CDR3 DNA: TGTGCCAGCAGTACAGGGACCACTCTCTATAATTCACCCCTCCACTTT

D gene: -
clone size: -
J gene: TRBJ2-7
V gene: TRBV29-1
CDR3 protein: CSVRERVTYEQYF
CDR3 DNA: TGCAGCGTTCGGGAAAGGGTCACCTACGAGCAGTACTTC

D gene: -
clone size: -
J gene: TRBJ2-5
V gene: TRBV2
CDR3 protein: CASTYSGAVGETQYF
CDR3 DNA: TGTGCCAGCACCTATTCGGGAGCTGTGGGGGAGACCCAGTACTTC

D gene: -
clone size: -
J gene: TRBJ1-3
V gene: TRBV6-6
CDR3 protein: CASRLRGAYGNTIYF
CDR3 DNA: TGTGCCAGCAGATTACGGGGGGCTTACGGAAACACCATATATTTT

D gene: -
clone size: -
J gene: TRBJ2-1
V gene: TRBV28
CDR3 protein: CATLGSPGSYNEQFF
CDR3 DNA: TGTGCCACCTTAGGGTCCCCGGGGTCCTACAATGAGCAGTTCTTC

D gene: TRBD1
clone size: few
J gene: TRBJ2-1
V gene: TRBV5-4
CDR3 protein: CASSLRQGYNEQFF
CDR3 DNA: TGTGCCAGCAGCTTAAGACAGGGTTACAATGAGCAGTTCTTC

D gene: TRBD1
clone size: -
J gene: TRBJ1-2
V gene: TRBV6-5
CDR3 protein: CASSRDRRRYGYTF
CDR3 DNA: TGTGCCAGCAGTCGGGACAGGAGACGCTATGGCTACACCTTC

D gene: -
clone size: -
J gene: TRBJ1-4
V gene: TRBV7-2
CDR3 protein: CASSPGRGSDEKLFF
CDR3 DNA: TGTGCCAGCAGCCCCGGCAGGGGCTCAGATGAAAAACTGTTTTTT

D gene: TRBD2
clone size: -
J gene: TRBJ2-5
V gene: TRBV6-1
CDR3 protein: CASSDSFGGWGETQYF
CDR3 DNA: TGTGCCAGCAGTGATAGCTTCGGGGGGTGGGGAGAGACCCAGTACTTC

D gene: -
clone size: once
J gene: TRBJ1-6
V gene: TRBV15
CDR3 protein: CATSREQNSPLHF
CDR3 DNA: TGTGCCACCAGCAGAGAACAGAATTCACCCCTCCACTTT

D gene: TRBD1
clone size: -
J gene: TRBJ2-3
V gene: TRBV29-1
CDR3 protein: CSVARDRDSATQYF
CDR3 DNA: TGCAGCGTTGCCCGGGACAGGGACTCGGCTACGCAGTATTTT

D gene: TRBD2
clone size: -
J gene: TRBJ2-5
V gene: TRBV5-4
CDR3 protein: CASSLGLAQETQYF
CDR3 DNA: TGTGCCAGCAGCCTGGGACTAGCTCAAGAGACCCAGTACTTC

D gene: TRBD1
clone size: -
J gene: TRBJ1-5
V gene: TRBV28
CDR3 protein: CASSRRTGNQPQHF
CDR3 DNA: TGTGCCAGCAGTCGACGGACAGGGAATCAGCCCCAGCATTTT

D gene: TRBD2
clone size: -
J gene: TRBJ2-1
V gene: TRBV6-4
CDR3 protein: CASSVGGEANEQFF
CDR3 DNA: TGTGCCAGCAGTGTGGGAGGGGAGGCGAATGAGCAGTTCTTC

D gene: -
clone size: -
J gene: TRBJ2-7
V gene: TRBV6-1
CDR3 protein: CASSDFLEQYF
CDR3 DNA: TGTGCCAGCAGTGACTTCTTGGAGCAGTACTTC

D gene: -
clone size: -
J gene: TRBJ2-4
V gene: TRBV11-2
CDR3 protein: CASSGGGIQYF
CDR3 DNA: TGTGCCAGCAGCGGAGGTGGCATTCAGTACTTC

D gene: -
clone size: -
J gene: TRBJ2-1
V gene: TRBV27
CDR3 protein: CASSSSFGDLVAEQFF
CDR3 DNA: TGTGCCAGCAGTTCAAGCTTCGGGGACTTGGTTGCTGAGCAGTTCTTC

D gene: TRBD1
clone size: few
J gene: TRBJ1-1
V gene: TRBV28
CDR3 protein: CASRLTGAQGTFF
CDR3 DNA: TGTGCCAGCAGGCTGACAGGGGCCCAAGGTACTTTCTTT

D gene: -
clone size: -
J gene: TRBJ2-7
V gene: TRBV28
CDR3 protein: CASDEAKIPYEQYF
CDR3 DNA: TGTGCCTCGGATGAGGCAAAAATCCCCTACGAGCAGTACTTC

D gene: -
clone size: -
J gene: TRBJ2-3
V gene: TRBV6-5
CDR3 protein: CASVGRRGDTQYF
CDR3 DNA: TGTGCCAGCGTGGGCCGGCGTGGAGATACGCAGTATTTT

D gene: TRBD2
clone size: -
J gene: TRBJ2-1
V gene: TRBV28
CDR3 protein: CASRLAGSYNEQFF
CDR3 DNA: TGTGCCAGCCGACTAGCGGGCTCCTACAATGAGCAGTTCTTC

D gene: -
clone size: -
J gene: TRBJ1-5
V gene: TRBV10-2
CDR3 protein: CASSDPVRNQPQHF
CDR3 DNA: TGCGCCAGCAGTGATCCGGTCCGAAATCAGCCCCAGCATTTT

D gene: TRBD1
clone size: -
J gene: TRBJ1-6
V gene: TRBV6-6
CDR3 protein: CASSSQAGQGFFPLHF
CDR3 DNA: TGTGCCAGCAGTTCTCAAGCGGGACAGGGGTTTTTTCCCCTCCACTTT

D gene: -
clone size: -
J gene: TRBJ1-5
V gene: TRBV6-6
CDR3 protein: CASSYQATSNQPQHF
CDR3 DNA: TGTGCCAGCAGTTACCAGGCAACAAGCAATCAGCCCCAGCATTTT

D gene: TRBD1
clone size: -
J gene: TRBJ1-2
V gene: TRBV4-3
CDR3 protein: CASSQGTGYGYTF
CDR3 DNA: TGCGCCAGCAGCCAAGGGACAGGCTATGGCTACACCTTC

D gene: -
clone size: few
J gene: TRBJ2-7
V gene: TRBV7-9
CDR3 protein: CASSLTGYEQYF
CDR3 DNA: TGTGCCAGCAGCTTAACCGGGTACGAGCAGTACTTC

D gene: -
clone size: -
J gene: TRBJ2-2
V gene: TRBV29-1
CDR3 protein: CSVLRGGELFF
CDR3 DNA: TGCAGCGTCCTCCGGGGGGGGGAGCTGTTTTTT

D gene: -
clone size: -
J gene: TRBJ1-6
V gene: TRBV9
CDR3 protein: CASSVELSYNSPLHF
CDR3 DNA: TGTGCCAGCAGCGTAGAACTCTCCTATAATTCACCCCTCCACTTT

D gene: -
clone size: -
J gene: TRBJ1-6
V gene: TRBV18
CDR3 protein: CACGERSRQNSPLHF
CDR3 DNA: TGTGCCTGCGGAGAGCGGAGCAGACAAAATTCACCCCTCCACTTT

D gene: -
clone size: -
J gene: TRBJ2-2
V gene: TRBV6-1
CDR3 protein: CASSTGWAGELFF
CDR3 DNA: TGTGCCAGCAGCACAGGGTGGGCCGGGGAGCTGTTTTTT

D gene: TRBD1
clone size: -
J gene: TRBJ1-5
V gene: TRBV28
CDR3 protein: CASSFLTGLDGPQHF
CDR3 DNA: TGTGCCAGCAGTTTCCTGACAGGGCTGGATGGGCCCCAGCATTTT

D gene: TRBD1
clone size: -
J gene: TRBJ2-5
V gene: TRBV30
CDR3 protein: CAWRDRFSPETQYF
CDR3 DNA: TGTGCCTGGAGGGACAGGTTTTCCCCAGAGACCCAGTACTTC

D gene: TRBD1
clone size: -
J gene: TRBJ2-4
V gene: TRBV19
CDR3 protein: CASSIGTALAKNIQYF
CDR3 DNA: TGTGCCAGTAGTATTGGGACAGCCCTAGCCAAAAACATTCAGTACTTC